The 11 T cell receptor beta chains reported below all come from one sample, sequenced in a study of Ad26.COV2.S vaccination and SARS-CoV-2 variants. Described treatment: some 20 received Ad26.COV2.S at low or high dose, single or two shots; 5 received placebo; per-sample allocation not given. Collection of the samples took place on day 63 after the first injection of vaccine or placebo. Sequencing was performed with immunoSEQ multiplex PCR; in TCRdb, only in-frame clones are kept and a portion is missing. The sample holds 320,000 or so clones; approximately 87% are singletons and the top ten take roughly 6%. The sequences come from peripheral blood, collected in a trial of Ad26.COV2.S vaccine versus placebo. The receptors originated from a person between 18 and 60 years old who received the Ad26.COV2.S COVID-19 vaccine or a placebo.

As for this clone: The junction differs from germline at one of its ends, possibly a read error. The chain joins TRBV7-6 to TRBJ2-3; 10 nucleotides line up with TRBD2. This CDR3 has 16 residues. Germline V CDR1 and CDR2: SGHVS, FNYEAQ. The CDR3 sequence is CASSLASGSGSDTQYF. As DNA, the CDR3 is TGTGCCAGCAGCCTAGCTAGCGGGAGTGGATCAGATACGCAGTATTTT.

This chain connects TRBV12-3 or TRBV12-4 to TRBJ1-6; the D is unclear. CDR3 length equals 9 residues. Trimming removed 4 bases from V and 11 bases from J, with 0 bases in between. The chain's CDR3 is CASSSPLHF. DNA for the CDR3: TGTGCCAGCAGTTCACCCCTCCACTTT.

The chain employs TRBV5-6 and TRBJ1-2; 8 bases line up with TRBD1. V trimming: 3 bases; J trimming: 5 bases; junction bases outside the gene matches: 6. The CDR3 spans 14 residues. Germline lookup yields CDR1 SGHDT and CDR2 YYEEEE. CDR3 protein: CASSWGTGPYGYTF. CDR3 in DNA: TGTGCCAGCAGCTGGGGGACAGGCCCATATGGCTACACCTTC.

The chain joins TRBV2 to TRBJ2-7, with no clear D. CDR3 length: 12 residues. Trimming took 2 bases from V and 2 from J, leaving 4 bases between them. Germline V gene lookup returns CDR1 SNHLY and CDR2 FYNNEI. The CDR3 reads CASSETTYEQYF. CDR3 coding DNA: TGTGCCAGCAGTGAAACCACCTACGAGCAGTACTTC.

A remark on this clone: No DNA is shown, since the ends of the CDR3 on it are uncertain; the CDR3 is the one TCRdb lists. The J gene is TRBJ1-1, the V gene TRBV7-2. From its first to its last residue, the CDR3 has 14 amino acids. Germline CDR1 and CDR2: SGHTA and FQGNSA. The CDR3: CASSFRWGSGAPNF.

This clone was found a few times. V gene TRBV6-5 combines with J gene TRBJ2-7; no clear D gene. CDR3 length: 12 residues. The V gene lost 8 bases and the J gene lost 4 bases, with 12 bases spanning the gap. The germline V gene has CDR1 MNHEY and CDR2 SVGAGI. The CDR3 reads CASLDLSYEQYV. The CDR3 coding sequence is TGTGCCAGCCTTGACTTATCGTACGAGCAGTACGTC.

J is TRBJ2-4 and V is TRBV7-2; 8 nucleotides match TRBD2. The CDR3 is made up of 16 amino acids. V was pared by 0 bases and J by 4 bases, with 5 bases of the junction left unmatched. The germline V gene has CDR1 SGHTA and CDR2 FQGNSA. The chain's CDR3 is CASSLASGGGKNIQYF. For the CDR3, the DNA is TGTGCCAGCAGCTTAGCAAGCGGGGGAGGTAAAAACATTCAGTACTTC.

The genes are TRBV6-5 and TRBJ2-2, with no clear D. The V end lost 6 bases, the J end lost 5 bases, and 10 bases lay between the germline ends. Looked up from germline, CDR1 is MNHEY and CDR2 is SVGAGI. The CDR3 covers 13 residues. The CDR3 bases are TGTGCCAGCAGGGTGGCCGAGACCGGGGAGCTGTTTTTT. Amino acid sequence: CASRVAETGELFF.

The chain has TRBV30 and TRBJ2-2, with a weak D call TRBD2 (5 bases). Trimming removed 3 bases from V and 5 bases from J, with 16 bases in between. CDR1 and CDR2 (germline): GTSNPN, SVGIG (reference sequence). The length of the CDR3 is 15 residues. The CDR3 nucleotides are TGTGCCTGGAGAGAGGTGGGAGTTGGGACCGGGGAGCTGTTTTTT. It specifies CAWREVGVGTGELFF.

This rearrangement joins TRBV19 to TRBJ1-1; D possibly corresponds to TRBD1 (5 bases). Germline CDR1 LNHDA, CDR2 SQIVND (reference sequence). The CDR3 length is 14 residues. Trimming shortened V by 5 bases and J by 1 base, and 11 bases separated the two germline ends. The CDR3 protein is CASSGGLGNTEAFF. The CDR3 DNA is TGTGCCAGTAGTGGGGGACTGGGGAACACTGAAGCTTTCTTT.

This clone was detected only a few times. The V call is TRBV19, the J call TRBJ1-5, with TRBD1 matching 9 bases. The CDR3 is made up of 15 amino acids. Losses at the gene ends were 4 bases for V and 6 bases for J; bases not matched to a gene: 7. Per the germline V gene, CDR1 is LNHDA and CDR2 is SQIVND (reference sequence). The CDR3 nucleotides are TGTGCCAGTAGTACCGACGGGACAGGGAGTCAGCCCCAGCATTTT. Translated, it gives CASSTDGTGSQPQHF.